The 2 T cell receptor beta chains below all came from one sample that was sequenced in a study of vaccination effects on CD4 cells after COVID-19. Subsequent to a culture period of less than twelve days, CD4+ T cells were isolated. Repertoires were generated with immunoSEQ multiplex PCR, while TCRdb's copy carries only in-frame clones and drops some. The profile covers 50,000 or so clones, with about 67% appearing a single time and roughly 5% taken by the ten largest. These TCRs' antigens remain unknown. The material sequenced was CD4+ T cells from PBMCs cultured without peptide, taken before COVID-19 vaccination. The receptors here all came from a human donor who received a COVID-19 vaccine.

V usage is TRBV5-4 and J usage is TRBJ2-7; the D is unclear. Germline CDR1 reads SGHNT; CDR2 reads YYREEE (reference sequence). CDR3 length equals 14 residues. V gave up 0 bases and J gave up 2 bases, with 9 bases separating them. In DNA form, the CDR3 reads TGTGCCAGCAGCTTGGCGGCGGCAACCTACGAGCAGTACTTC. It specifies CASSLAAATYEQYF.

This clone has a single count. The V call is TRBV18, the J call TRBJ2-7; D is perhaps TRBD1 (6 bases). This CDR3 comprises 17 residues. Trimming pared 0 bases from V and 0 bases from J, leaving 15 bases between. Looked up from germline, CDR1 is KGHSH and CDR2 is LQKENI. DNA for the CDR3: TGTGCCAGCTCACCACCGGTAGGCACAGGGCCCTCCTACGAGCAGTACTTC. This encodes CASSPPVGTGPSYEQYF.